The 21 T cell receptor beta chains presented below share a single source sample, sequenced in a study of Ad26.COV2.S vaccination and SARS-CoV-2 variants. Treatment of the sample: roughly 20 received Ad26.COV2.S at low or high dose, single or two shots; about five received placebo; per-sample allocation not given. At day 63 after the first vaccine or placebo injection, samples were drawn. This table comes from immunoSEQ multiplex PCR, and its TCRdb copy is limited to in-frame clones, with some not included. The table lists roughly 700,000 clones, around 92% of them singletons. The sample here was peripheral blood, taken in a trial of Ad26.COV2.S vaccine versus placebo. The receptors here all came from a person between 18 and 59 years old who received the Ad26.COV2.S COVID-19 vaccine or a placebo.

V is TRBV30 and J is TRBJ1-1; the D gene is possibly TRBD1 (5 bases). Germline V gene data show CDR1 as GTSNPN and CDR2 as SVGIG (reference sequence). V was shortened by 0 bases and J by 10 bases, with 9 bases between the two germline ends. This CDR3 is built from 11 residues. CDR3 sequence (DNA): TGTGCCTGGAGTGTTGGGGGTCTAGCTTTCTTT. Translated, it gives CAWSVGGLAFF.

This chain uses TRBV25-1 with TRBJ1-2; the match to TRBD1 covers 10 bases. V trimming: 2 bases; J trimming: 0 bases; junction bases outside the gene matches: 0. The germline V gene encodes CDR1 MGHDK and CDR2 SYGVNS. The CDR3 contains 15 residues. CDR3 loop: CASSEGTGANYGYTF. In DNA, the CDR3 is TGTGCCAGCAGTGAAGGGACAGGGGCTAACTATGGCTACACCTTC.

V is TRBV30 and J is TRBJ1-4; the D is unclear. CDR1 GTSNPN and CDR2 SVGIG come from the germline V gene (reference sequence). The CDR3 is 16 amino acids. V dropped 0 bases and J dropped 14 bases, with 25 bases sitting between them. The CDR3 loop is CAWSVEQALLGDRLFF. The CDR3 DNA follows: TGTGCCTGGAGTGTAGAACAAGCCTTACTAGGAGATCGGCTGTTTTTT.

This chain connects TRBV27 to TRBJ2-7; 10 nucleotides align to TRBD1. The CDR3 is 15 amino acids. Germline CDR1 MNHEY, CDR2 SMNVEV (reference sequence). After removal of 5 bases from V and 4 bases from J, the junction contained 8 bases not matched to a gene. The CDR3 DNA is TGTGCCAGCAGTCCCGGGACAGGGGTGGGTTACGAGCAGTACTTC. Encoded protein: CASSPGTGVGYEQYF.

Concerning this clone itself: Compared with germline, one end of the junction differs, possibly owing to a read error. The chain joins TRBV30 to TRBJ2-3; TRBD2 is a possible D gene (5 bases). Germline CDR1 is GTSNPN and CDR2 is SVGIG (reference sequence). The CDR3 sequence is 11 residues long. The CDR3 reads CARRLQDTQYF. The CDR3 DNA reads TGTGCCCGGAGGCTACAGGATACGCAGTATTTT.

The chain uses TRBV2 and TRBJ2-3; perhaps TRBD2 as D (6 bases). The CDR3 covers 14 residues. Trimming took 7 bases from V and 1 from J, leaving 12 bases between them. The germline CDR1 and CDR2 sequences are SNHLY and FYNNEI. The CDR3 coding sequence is TGTGCCAGCATGCCATGGGGGGGCACAGATACGCAGTATTTT. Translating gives CASMPWGGTDTQYF.

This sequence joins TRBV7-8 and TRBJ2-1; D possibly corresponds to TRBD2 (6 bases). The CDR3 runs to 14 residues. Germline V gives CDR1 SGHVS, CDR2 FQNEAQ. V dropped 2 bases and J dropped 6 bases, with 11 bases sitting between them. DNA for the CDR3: TGTGCCAGCAGCTTACGGGGGAACGGCAATGAGCAGTTCTTC. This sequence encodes CASSLRGNGNEQFF.

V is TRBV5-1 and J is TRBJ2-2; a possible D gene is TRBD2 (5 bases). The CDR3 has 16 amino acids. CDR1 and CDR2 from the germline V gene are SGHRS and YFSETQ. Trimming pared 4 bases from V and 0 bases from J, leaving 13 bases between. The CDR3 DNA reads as TGCGCCAGCAGCCTCCGGGCAGCGGCGAACACCGGGGAGCTGTTTTTT. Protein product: CASSLRAAANTGELFF.

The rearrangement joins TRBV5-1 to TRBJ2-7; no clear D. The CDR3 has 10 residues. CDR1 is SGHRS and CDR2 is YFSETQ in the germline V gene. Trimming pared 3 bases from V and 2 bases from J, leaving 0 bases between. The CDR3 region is CASSSYEQYF. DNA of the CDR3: TGCGCCAGCAGCTCCTACGAGCAGTACTTC.

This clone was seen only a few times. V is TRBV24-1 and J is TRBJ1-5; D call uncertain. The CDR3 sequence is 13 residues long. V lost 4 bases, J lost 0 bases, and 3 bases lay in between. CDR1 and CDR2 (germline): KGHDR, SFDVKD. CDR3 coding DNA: TGTGCCACCAGTGACCCTAGCAATCAGCCCCAGCATTTT. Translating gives CATSDPSNQPQHF.

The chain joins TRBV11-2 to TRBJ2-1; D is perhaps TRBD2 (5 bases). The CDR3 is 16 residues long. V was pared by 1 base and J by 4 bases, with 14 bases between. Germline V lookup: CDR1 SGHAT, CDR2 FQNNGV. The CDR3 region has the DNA TGTGCCAGCAGCTTAGGGCCCGGGAAAGGATACAATGAGCAGTTCTTC. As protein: CASSLGPGKGYNEQFF.

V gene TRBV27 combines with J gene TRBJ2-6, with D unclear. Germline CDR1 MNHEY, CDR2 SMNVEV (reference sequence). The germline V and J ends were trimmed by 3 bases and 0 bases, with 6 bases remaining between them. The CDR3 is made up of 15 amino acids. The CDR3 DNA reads TGTGCCAGCAGTTTTCTGCCCTCTGGGGCCAACGTCCTGACTTTC. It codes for CASSFLPSGANVLTF.

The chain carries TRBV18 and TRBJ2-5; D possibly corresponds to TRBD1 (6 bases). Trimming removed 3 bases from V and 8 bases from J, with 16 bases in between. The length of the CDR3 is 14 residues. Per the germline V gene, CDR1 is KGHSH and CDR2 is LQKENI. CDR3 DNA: TGTGCCAGCTCACCCGACAGGTTCCAAGTAACCCAGTACTTC. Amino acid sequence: CASSPDRFQVTQYF.

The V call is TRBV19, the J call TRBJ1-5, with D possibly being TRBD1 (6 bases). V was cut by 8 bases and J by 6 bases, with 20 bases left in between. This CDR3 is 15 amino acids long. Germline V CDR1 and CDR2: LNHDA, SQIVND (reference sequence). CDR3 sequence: CASRTRGAQGQPQHF. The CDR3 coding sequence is TGTGCCAGTCGAACGCGGGGGGCGCAGGGTCAGCCCCAGCATTTT.

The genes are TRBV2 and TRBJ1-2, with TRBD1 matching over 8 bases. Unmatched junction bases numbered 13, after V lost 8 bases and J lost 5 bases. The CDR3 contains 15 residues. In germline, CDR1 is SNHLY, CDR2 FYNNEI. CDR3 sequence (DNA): TGTGCCAGCCGTACGGGCAGGGGGCTCGGGTATGGCTACACCTTC. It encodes CASRTGRGLGYGYTF.

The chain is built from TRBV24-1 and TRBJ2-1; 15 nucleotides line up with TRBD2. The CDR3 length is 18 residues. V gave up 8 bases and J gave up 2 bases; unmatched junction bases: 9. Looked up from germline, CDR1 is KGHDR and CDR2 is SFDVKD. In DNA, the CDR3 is TGTGCCACCACCACGGGACTAGCGGGGGGACCAGCCTACAATGAGCAGTTCTTC. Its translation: CATTTGLAGGPAYNEQFF.

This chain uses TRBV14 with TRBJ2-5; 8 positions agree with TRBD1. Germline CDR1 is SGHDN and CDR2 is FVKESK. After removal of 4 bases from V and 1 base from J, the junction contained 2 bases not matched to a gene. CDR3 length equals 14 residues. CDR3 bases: TGTGCCAGCAGCCGTGGGACAGGCCAAGAGACCCAGTACTTC. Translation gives CASSRGTGQETQYF. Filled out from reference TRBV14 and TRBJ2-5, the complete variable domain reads EAGVTQFPSHSVIEKGQTVTLRCDPISGHDNLYWYRRVMGKEIKFLLHFVKESKQDESGMPNNRFLAERTGGTYSTLKVQPAELEDSGVYFCASSRGTGQETQYFGPGTRLLVL.

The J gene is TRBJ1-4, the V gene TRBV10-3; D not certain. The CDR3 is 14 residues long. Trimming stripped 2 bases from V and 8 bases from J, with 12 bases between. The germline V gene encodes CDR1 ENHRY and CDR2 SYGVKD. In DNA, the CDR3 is TGTGCCATCAGTGAGGCGGGGTTCAACGAAAAACTGTTTTTT. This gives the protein CAISEAGFNEKLFF.

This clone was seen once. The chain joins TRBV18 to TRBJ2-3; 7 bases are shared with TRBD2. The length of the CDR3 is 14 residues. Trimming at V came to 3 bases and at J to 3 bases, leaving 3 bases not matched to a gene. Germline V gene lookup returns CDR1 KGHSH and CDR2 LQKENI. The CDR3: CASSPVLATDTQYF. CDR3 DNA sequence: TGTGCCAGCTCACCTGTACTAGCGACAGATACGCAGTATTTT.

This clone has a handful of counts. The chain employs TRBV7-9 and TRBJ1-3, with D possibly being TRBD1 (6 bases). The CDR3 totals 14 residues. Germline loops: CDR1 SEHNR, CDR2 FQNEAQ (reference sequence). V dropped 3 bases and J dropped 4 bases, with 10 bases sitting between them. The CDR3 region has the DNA TGTGCCAGCAGCTTGTCAGGGGACGGAAACACCATATATTTT. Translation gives CASSLSGDGNTIYF.

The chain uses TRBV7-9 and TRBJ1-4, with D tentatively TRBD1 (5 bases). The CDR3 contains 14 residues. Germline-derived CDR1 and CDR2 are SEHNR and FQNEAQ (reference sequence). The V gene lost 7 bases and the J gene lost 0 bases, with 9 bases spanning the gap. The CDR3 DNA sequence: TGTGCCAGCAAGCAGGGCGCAACTAATGAAAAACTGTTTTTT. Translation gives CASKQGATNEKLFF. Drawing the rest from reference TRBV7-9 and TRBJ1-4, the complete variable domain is DTGVSQNPRHKITKRGQNVTFRCDPISEHNRLYWYRQTLGQGPEFLTYFQNEAQLEKSRLLSDRFSAERPKGSFSTLEIQRTEQGDSAMYLCASKQGATNEKLFFGSGTQLSVL.